The present T cell receptor beta chain was sequenced within a study of blood T cell repertoires in COVID-19. In germline, CDR1 is MNHEY, CDR2 SVGAGI. The CDR3 loop spans 16 amino acids. Trimming cost V 0 bases and J 3 bases, with 15 bases left between them. Original processing notes: Nucleated cell counts were estimated from reference gene primer amplification. The assay was immunoSEQ multiplex PCR, and TCRdb's table has in-frame clones only and misses some. Clonal size and the V and J genes are those of that table, whereas D and trimming came from the DNA. The sample yields 170,000 or so clones, roughly 87% seen once.

Sequencing was performed on peripheral blood. The TCR originated in a man aged 18 to 29 who had recovered from COVID-19. The V call is TRBV6-5, the J call TRBJ2-7; D might be TRBD2 (6 bases). CDR3 sequence: CASSYSALAPNYEQYF. Here the CDR3 DNA reads TGTGCCAGCAGTTACTCGGCACTAGCTCCAAACTACGAGCAGTACTTC.